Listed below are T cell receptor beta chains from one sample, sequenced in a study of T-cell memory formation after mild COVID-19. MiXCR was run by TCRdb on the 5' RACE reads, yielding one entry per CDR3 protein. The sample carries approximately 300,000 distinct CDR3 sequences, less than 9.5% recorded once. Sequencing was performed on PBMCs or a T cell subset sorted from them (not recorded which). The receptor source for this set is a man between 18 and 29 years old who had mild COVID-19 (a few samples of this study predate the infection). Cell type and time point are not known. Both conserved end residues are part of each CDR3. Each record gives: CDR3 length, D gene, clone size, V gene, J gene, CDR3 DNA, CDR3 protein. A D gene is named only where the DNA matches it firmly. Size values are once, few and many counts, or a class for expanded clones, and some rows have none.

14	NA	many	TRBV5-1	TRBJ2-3	TGCGCCAGCAGCTTGTGGGGAAGCACAGATACGCAGTATTTT	CASSLWGSTDTQYF
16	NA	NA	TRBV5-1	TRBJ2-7	TGCGCCAGCAGCTTTGCCGGGCCGGAGAGCACCTACGAGCAGTACTTC	CASSFAGPESTYEQYF
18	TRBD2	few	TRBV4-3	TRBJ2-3	TGCGCCAGCAGCCAAGTCGCGACTAGCGGGGGGGTGGCAGATACGCAGTATTTT	CASSQVATSGGVADTQYF
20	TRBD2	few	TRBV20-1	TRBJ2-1	TGCAGTGCTTATTATCGACTAGCGGGGGCCACCCGGAGCTCCTACAATGAGCAGTTCTTC	CSAYYRLAGATRSSYNEQFF
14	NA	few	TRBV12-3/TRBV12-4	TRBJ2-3	TGTGCCAGCAGTTTAGGGTCGTCCCGGGATACGCAGTATTTT	CASSLGSSRDTQYF
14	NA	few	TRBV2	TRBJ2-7	TGTGCCAGCAGTCCCGGGCTACTATACGACGAGCAGTACTTC	CASSPGLLYDEQYF
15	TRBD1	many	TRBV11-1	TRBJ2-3	TGTGCCAGCAGCTTACCCAGGGGGCTTGGGGATACGCAGTATTTT	CASSLPRGLGDTQYF
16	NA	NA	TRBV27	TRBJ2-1	TGTGCCAGCAGTTTATCTTGGGCAAGCTCCTACAATGAGCAGTTCTTC	CASSLSWASSYNEQFF
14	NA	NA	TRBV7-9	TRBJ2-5	TGTGCCAGCAGTACGGGGGGCCCTCAAGAGACCCAGTACTTC	CASSTGGPQETQYF
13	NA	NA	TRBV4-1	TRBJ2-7	TGCGCCAGCAGCCAGGGCTTTCGGGAGACCGGGTACTTC	CASSQGFRETGYF
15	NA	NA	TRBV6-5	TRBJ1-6	TGTGCCAGCACTCCTGGGGCCCTTTTGGGTTCACCCCTCCACTTT	CASTPGALLGSPLHF
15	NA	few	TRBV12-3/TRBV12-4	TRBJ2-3	TGTGCCAGCAGGTTGGGAGCGGGCCGCACAGATACGCAGTATTTT	CASRLGAGRTDTQYF
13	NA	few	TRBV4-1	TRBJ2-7	TGCGCCAGCAGCCAAGATCAGGTGTACGAGCAGTACTTC	CASSQDQVYEQYF
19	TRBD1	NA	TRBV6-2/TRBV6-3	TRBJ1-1	TGTGCCAGCAGTTACCTGATTTCTTCGGGACAGAAGTCGTTTAATGAAGCTTTCTTT	CASSYLISSGQKSFNEAFF
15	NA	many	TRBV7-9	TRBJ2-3	TGTGCCAGCAGCCCAACAGGCAGGAGCACAGATACGCAGTATTTT	CASSPTGRSTDTQYF
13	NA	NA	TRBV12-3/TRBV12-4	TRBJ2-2	TGTGCCACCCAGGACAGGAACACCGGGGAGCTGTTTTTT	CATQDRNTGELFF
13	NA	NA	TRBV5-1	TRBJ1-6	TGCGCCAGCAGCTTGTCCCAGAATTCACCCCTCCACTTT	CASSLSQNSPLHF
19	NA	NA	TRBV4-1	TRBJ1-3	TGCGCCAGCAGCCAAGCTGGTTCCAAGGGCAACAGGAGAAGAAACACCATATATTTT	CASSQAGSKGNRRRNTIYF
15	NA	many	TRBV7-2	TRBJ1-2	TGTGCCAGCGGGCGAGGGCAGGTGTGGGACTATGGCTACACCTTC	CASGRGQVWDYGYTF
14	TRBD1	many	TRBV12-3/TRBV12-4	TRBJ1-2	TGTGCCAGCAGTTTAGGCCCAGGGGGGGATGGCTACACCTTC	CASSLGPGGDGYTF
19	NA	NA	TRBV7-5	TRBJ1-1	NA	CISVPEAGDRDTVNTEAFF
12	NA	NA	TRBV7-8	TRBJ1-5	TGTGCCAGCAGCCCGGGGAGCGGGCCCCAGCATTTT	CASSPGSGPQHF
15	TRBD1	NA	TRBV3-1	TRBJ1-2	TGTGCCAGCAGCCAGAATCCGGGACAGATCTATGGCTACACCTTC	CASSQNPGQIYGYTF
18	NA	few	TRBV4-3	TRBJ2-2	TGCGCCAGCAGCCAAGAAAGATTCGCCCGGTTGAACACCGGGGAGCTGTTTTTT	CASSQERFARLNTGELFF
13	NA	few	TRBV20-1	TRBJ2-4	TGCAGTGCTTTCCTGGACGGAGGAAACATTCAGTACTTC	CSAFLDGGNIQYF
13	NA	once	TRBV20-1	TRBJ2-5	TGCAGTGCTAGAGGCTGGTCCTCCGAGACCCAGTACTTC	CSARGWSSETQYF
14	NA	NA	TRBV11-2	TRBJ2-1	TGTGCCAGCAGCTTAGACATTATGGGGACAGAGCAGTTCTTC	CASSLDIMGTEQFF